This TCR beta chain was recovered during a study of T cells after yellow fever vaccination. TCRdb called the 5' RACE reads again in MiXCR, with one record for every CDR3 protein. The sample lists some 500,000 distinct CDR3 sequences, less than 15% seen once, with 11% to 15% in the top ten. Trimming removed 8 bases from V and 3 bases from J; junction bases left unmatched: 4. This CDR3 region has 12 residues. The germline CDR1 and CDR2 sequences are ENHRY and SYGVKD. This specimen was PBMCs, taken on the day of the yellow fever booster vaccination. The source is a man between 25 and 39 years old who received the YFV17D yellow fever vaccine. The rearrangement uses TRBV10-3 and TRBJ2-7, with TRBD1 matching over 7 bases. The CDR3 DNA reads as TGTGCCATCGGCCCAGGGGGCTACGAGCAGTACTTC. Translation gives CAIGPGGYEQYF.